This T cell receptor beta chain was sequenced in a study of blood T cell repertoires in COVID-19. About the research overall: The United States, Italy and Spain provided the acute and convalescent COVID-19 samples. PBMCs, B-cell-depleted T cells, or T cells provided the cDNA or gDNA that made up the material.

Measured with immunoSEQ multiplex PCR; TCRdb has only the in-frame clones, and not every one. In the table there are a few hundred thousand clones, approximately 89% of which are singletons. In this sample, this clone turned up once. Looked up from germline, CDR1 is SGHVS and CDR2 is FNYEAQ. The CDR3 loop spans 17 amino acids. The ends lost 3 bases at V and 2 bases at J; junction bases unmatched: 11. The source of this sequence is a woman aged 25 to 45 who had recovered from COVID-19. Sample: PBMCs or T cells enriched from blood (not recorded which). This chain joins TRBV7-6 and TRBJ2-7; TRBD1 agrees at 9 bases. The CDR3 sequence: CASSLASGTGTPYEQYF. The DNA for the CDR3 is TGTGCCAGCAGCTTGGCCTCCGGGACAGGGACCCCCTACGAGCAGTACTTC.